This T cell receptor beta chain was identified in a study of neurological immune-mediated disorders. Study observations and caveats: The most TCR clonal expansion was seen in HTLV-1-associated myelopathy, whereas the least was seen in multiple sclerosis, below the level in healthy controls. Because no CDR3 amino acid sequences were shared across subjects by expanded clones, private repertoires were suggested in all groups.

Germline assignment: CDR1 SEHNR and CDR2 FQNEAQ (reference sequence). V dropped 2 bases and J dropped 7; count of bases not matched to a gene: 5. The CDR3 has 15 residues. This clonotype was observed at least ten times. Antigen unknown. Time point indicated: longitudinal time-point 3. Unsorted libraries used 2 million PBMCs kept at -80 degrees C. The cDNA came from 5'RACE, which used 10-nucleotide random UMIs. TCRdb analysed the 5' RACE reads with MiXCR anew, one entry per CDR3 protein. The sample contains more than 95,000 distinct CDR3 sequences, 10% to 14% of which appear only once. The receptor's source is a female donor with HTLV-1-associated myelopathy (HAM/TSP). V usage is TRBV7-9 and J usage is TRBJ2-1; 10 bases are shared with TRBD2. Sequencing was performed on PBMCs. CDR3 amino acids: CASSLLTSGANEQFF. CDR3 DNA sequence: TGTGCCAGCAGCTTACTAACTAGCGGGGCGAATGAGCAGTTCTTC. Together with reference TRBV7-9 and TRBJ2-1, the CDR3 gives the full variable domain: DTGVSQNPRHKITKRGQNVTFRCDPISEHNRLYWYRQTLGQGPEFLTYFQNEAQLEKSRLLSDRFSAERPKGSFSTLEIQRTEQGDSAMYLCASSLLTSGANEQFFGPGTRLTVL.